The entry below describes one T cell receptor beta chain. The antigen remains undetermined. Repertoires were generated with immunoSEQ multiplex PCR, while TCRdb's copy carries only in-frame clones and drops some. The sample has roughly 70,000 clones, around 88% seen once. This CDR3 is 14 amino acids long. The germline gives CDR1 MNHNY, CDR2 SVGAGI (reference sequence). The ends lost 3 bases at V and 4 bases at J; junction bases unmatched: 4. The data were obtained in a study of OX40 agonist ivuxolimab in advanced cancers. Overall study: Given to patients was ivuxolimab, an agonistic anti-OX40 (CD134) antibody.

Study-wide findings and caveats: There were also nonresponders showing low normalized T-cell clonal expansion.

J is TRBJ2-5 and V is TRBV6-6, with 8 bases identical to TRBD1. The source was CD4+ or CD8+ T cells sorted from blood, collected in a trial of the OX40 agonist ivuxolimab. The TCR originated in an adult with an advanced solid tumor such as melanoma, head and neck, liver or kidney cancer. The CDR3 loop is CASSYGQGAETQYF. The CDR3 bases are TGTGCCAGCAGTTATGGGCAGGGGGCAGAGACCCAGTACTTC.